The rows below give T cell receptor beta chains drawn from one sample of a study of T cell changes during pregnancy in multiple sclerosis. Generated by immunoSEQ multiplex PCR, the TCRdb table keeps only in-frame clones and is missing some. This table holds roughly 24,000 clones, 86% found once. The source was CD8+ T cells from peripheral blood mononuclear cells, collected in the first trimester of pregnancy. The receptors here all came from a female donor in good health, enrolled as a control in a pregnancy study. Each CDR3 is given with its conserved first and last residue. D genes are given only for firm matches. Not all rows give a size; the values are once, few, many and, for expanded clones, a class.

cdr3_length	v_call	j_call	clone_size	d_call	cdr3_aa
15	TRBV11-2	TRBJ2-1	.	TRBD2	CASSRPSGGADEQFF
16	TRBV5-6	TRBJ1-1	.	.	CASSLATGGLATEAFF
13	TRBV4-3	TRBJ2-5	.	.	CASSPTTGETQYF
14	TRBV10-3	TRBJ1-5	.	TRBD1	CAISSGQEYQPQHF
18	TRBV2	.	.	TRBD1	CASSSPQYDRVDIYEQYF
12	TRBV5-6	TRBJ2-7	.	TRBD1	CASSWGTGDMYF
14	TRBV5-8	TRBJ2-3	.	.	CASSLIRGTDTQYF
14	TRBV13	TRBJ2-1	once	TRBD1	CASSFRDRANEQFF
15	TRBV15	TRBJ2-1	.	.	CATRVSSSPYNEQFF
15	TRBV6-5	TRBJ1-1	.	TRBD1	CASSYSRDRASEAFF
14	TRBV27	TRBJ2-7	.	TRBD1	CASSLGQGGYEQYF
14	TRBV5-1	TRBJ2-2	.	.	CASSLDEATGELFF
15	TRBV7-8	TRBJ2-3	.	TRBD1	CASSQTGGGPDTQYF
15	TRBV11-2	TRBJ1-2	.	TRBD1	CASSVGTEGMYGYTF
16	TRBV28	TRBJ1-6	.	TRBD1	CASSGPGQGDNSPLHF
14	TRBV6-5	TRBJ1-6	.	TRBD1	CASSWGTGDSPLHF
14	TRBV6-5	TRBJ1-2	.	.	CASSYKGPEGGYTF
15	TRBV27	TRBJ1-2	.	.	CASSYSTGNYYGYTF
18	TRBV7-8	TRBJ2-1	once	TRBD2	CASSLGLALAGGRNEQFF
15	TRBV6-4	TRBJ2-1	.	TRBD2	CASSKTSGERDEQFF
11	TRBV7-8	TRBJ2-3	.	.	CASLGVDTQYF
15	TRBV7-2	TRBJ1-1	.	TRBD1	CASSLGRTGGLWAFF
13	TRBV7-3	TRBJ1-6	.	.	CASSLEGYSPLHF
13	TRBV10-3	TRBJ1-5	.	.	CAISTGKNQPQHF
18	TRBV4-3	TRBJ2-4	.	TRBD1	CASSQETPWTGTKNIQYF
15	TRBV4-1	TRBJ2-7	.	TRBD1	CASSPGQARSGEQYF
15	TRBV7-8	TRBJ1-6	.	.	CASSLDEAYNSPLHF
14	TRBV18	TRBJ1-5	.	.	CASSPWQNNQPQHF
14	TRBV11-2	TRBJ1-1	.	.	CASSFSGRNTEAFF
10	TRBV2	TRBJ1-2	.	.	CATFAGGYTF
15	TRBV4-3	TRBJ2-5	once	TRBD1	CASSPRTGVRETQYF
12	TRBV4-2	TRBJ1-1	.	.	CASSQGPTEAFF
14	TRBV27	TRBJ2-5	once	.	CASSATGEVETQYF
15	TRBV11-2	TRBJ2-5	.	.	CASSLGHGVQETQYF
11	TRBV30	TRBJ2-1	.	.	CARRGGNEQFF
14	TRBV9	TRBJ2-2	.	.	CASSVGGMAGELFF
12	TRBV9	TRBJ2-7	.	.	CASSGRTNEQYF
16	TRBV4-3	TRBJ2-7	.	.	CASSPHTTQTTYEQYF
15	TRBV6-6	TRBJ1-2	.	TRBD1	CASSPLAGGLSGYTF
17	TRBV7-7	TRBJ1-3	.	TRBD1	CASSLEPGTGPTNTIYF
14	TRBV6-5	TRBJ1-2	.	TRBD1	CASSPGQGGNGYTF
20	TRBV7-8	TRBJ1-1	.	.	CASSLVGPRRDVWLNTEAFF
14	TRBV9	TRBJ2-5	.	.	CASSVEDSGETQYF
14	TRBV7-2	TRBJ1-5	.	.	CASSSMGLLGPQHF
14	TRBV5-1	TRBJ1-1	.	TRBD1	CASSWGTGGAEAFF
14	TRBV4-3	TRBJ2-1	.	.	CASSPQGSYNEQFF
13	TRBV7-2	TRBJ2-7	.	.	CASSSSGQYEQYF
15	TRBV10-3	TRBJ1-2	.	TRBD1	CAISESNTGVHGYTF
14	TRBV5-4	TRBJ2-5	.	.	CASSQVGGVETQYF
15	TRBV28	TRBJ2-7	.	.	CASIPPTGRSYEQYF
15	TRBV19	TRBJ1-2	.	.	CASRPTDTYKYGYTF
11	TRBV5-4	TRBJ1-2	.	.	CASSFGRQSFF
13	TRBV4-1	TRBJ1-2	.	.	CASSQVSGSGYTF
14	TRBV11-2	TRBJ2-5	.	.	CASSFSGGGETQYF
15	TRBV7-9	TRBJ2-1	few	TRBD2	CASSFTSGDPNEQFF